These 5 T cell receptor beta chains originate from one sample sequenced in a study of cytomegalovirus exposure and HLA in healthy donors. The PCR made use of 60 Vbeta and 13 Jbeta primers. Clones were read by immunoSEQ multiplex PCR, and TCRdb kept only the in-frame ones, dropping some. The table records over 150,000 clones, 65% to 70% of them present only once. Sequencing was performed on PBMCs. The receptors were gathered from a young woman in good health and CMV-seropositive.

This clone has just a few counts. The chain uses TRBV5-4 and TRBJ1-1; possible D gene TRBD1, 6 bases. The V end was cut by 4 bases, the J end by 0 bases, with 16 bases between. There are 16 residues in the CDR3. CDR1 SGHNT and CDR2 YYREEE come from the germline V gene (reference sequence). In nucleotides, the CDR3 is TGTGCCAGCAGCGCGGCTTCGGACAGCTTGAACACTGAAGCTTTCTTT. It specifies CASSAASDSLNTEAFF.

The chain is built from TRBV5-6 and TRBJ1-2; perhaps TRBD1 as D (6 bases). V lost 3 bases, J lost 8 bases, and 23 bases lay in between. Germline V gives CDR1 SGHDT, CDR2 YYEEEE. CDR3 size: 16 residues. CDR3 coding DNA: TGTGCCAGCAGCTCCTCATGGAATGACAGGTCTCAGGGCTACACCTTC. Amino acids: CASSSSWNDRSQGYTF.

The chain joins TRBV5-1 to TRBJ2-3; 12 nucleotides align to TRBD2. The V segment lost 4 bases and the J segment 6 bases; nucleotides outside the gene matches: 6. Germline loops: CDR1 SGHRS, CDR2 YFSETQ. This CDR3 comprises 15 residues. The CDR3 DNA sequence: TGCGCCAGCAGCACACTAGCGGGAGGTGAGGATACGCAGTATTTT. It translates to CASSTLAGGEDTQYF.

The chain uses TRBV29-1 and TRBJ2-1, with D perhaps matching TRBD2 (6 bases). The CDR3 sequence is 14 residues long. V lost 5 bases, J lost 4 bases, and 15 bases lay in between. The germline V gene has CDR1 SQVTM and CDR2 ANQGSEA. As DNA, the CDR3 is TGCAGCGTTCGCAGGACGGGACTTTACAATGAGCAGTTCTTC. Protein: CSVRRTGLYNEQFF.

CDR3 amino acids: CASSFLPGLAGSGANVLTF. As DNA, the CDR3 is TGTGCCAGCAGTTTCCTACCGGGACTAGCGGGTTCTGGGGCCAACGTCCTGACTTTC. The gene calls are TRBV27 and TRBJ2-6; 12 bases agree with TRBD2. Germline V gene lookup returns CDR1 MNHEY and CDR2 SMNVEV (reference sequence). The CDR3 totals 19 residues. Trimming removed 3 bases from V and 1 base from J; junction bases left unmatched: 7.